These 9 T cell receptor beta chains were all obtained from the same sample, sequenced in a study of early T cells in non-severe SARS-CoV-2 infection. MiXCR was run by TCRdb on the 5' RACE reads, yielding one entry per CDR3 protein. The sample includes tens of thousands of distinct CDR3 sequences, 11% to 15% of them seen just once. Sequenced sample: whole blood. The source is an adult who was a healthcare worker with PCR-confirmed SARS-CoV-2 infection or an uninfected control (not recorded which).

This chain uses TRBV4-1 with TRBJ2-3, with 9 bases fitting TRBD2. Germline CDR1 and CDR2: MGHRA and YSYEKL. The CDR3 spans 16 residues. The trim removed 4 bases at V and 1 base at J, leaving 6 bases unmatched. The CDR3 is CASSPHSSGGTDTQYF. The DNA for the CDR3 is TGCGCCAGCAGCCCCCACTCTAGCGGGGGCACAGATACGCAGTATTTT.

This clonotype was counted at least ten times. This chain connects TRBV7-9 to TRBJ2-7; D is tentatively TRBD1 or TRBD2 (5 bases each). Trimming removed 5 bases from V and 6 bases from J, with 23 bases in between. The CDR3 has 16 amino acids. Per the germline V gene, CDR1 is SEHNR and CDR2 is FQNEAQ (reference sequence). CDR3 sequence reads: CASSPRGSGTPFEQYF. The CDR3 DNA is TGTGCCAGCAGCCCTAGGGGCAGCGGTACTCCGTTCGAGCAGTACTTC.

This clonotype was counted only a few times. This chain joins TRBV6-1 and TRBJ2-1; D may be TRBD1 or TRBD2 (6 bases each). V lost 4 bases, J lost 9 bases, and 10 bases lay in between. The CDR3 is 12 residues long. From germline, CDR1 is MNHNS and CDR2 SASEGT. CDR3 protein: CASSGWGAEQFF. In DNA form, the CDR3 reads TGTGCCAGCAGTGGTTGGGGGGCTGAGCAGTTCTTC.

This clonotype was observed once. The chain has TRBV7-9 and TRBJ1-1; possibly TRBD1 for D (5 bases). The germline CDR1 and CDR2 sequences are SEHNR and FQNEAQ (reference sequence). CDR3 length equals 15 residues. Trimming took off 3 bases at V and 4 bases at J, with 15 bases between the two ends. The CDR3 protein is CASSLAGTGGTEAFF. CDR3 coding DNA: TGTGCCAGCAGCTTGGCAGGGACGGGAGGCACTGAAGCTTTCTTT.

The chain links TRBV5-1 to TRBJ1-6, with 10 positions matching TRBD1. J gave up 7 bases and V 0 bases, and 7 bases lay outside the gene matches. CDR1 is SGHRS, CDR2 YFSETQ, per germline. CDR3 length: 17 residues. The CDR3 DNA reads as TGCGCCAGCAGCTTGGCCCGTAGGGACAGGGGAAATTCACCCCTCCACTTT. Residues: CASSLARRDRGNSPLHF.

This clonotype was seen ten or more times. The V call is TRBV24-1, the J call TRBJ1-2; tentative D call: TRBD1 (6 bases). Germline loops: CDR1 KGHDR, CDR2 SFDVKD. The CDR3 contains 14 residues. V was cut by 9 bases and J by 2 bases, with 15 bases left in between. CDR3 bases: TGTGCCACCGGTACGACAGGTGTCAACTATGGCTACACCTTC. Protein: CATGTTGVNYGYTF.

Only a few counts were recorded for this clonotype. J is TRBJ2-2 and V is TRBV6-6; D might be TRBD1 (6 bases). Germline V gives CDR1 MNHNY, CDR2 SVGAGI (reference sequence). The CDR3 covers 15 residues. V was clipped by 7 bases and J by 0 bases, with 12 bases between them. The CDR3 coding sequence is TGTGCCAGCAATTCCGGGACAACGAACACCGGGGAGCTGTTTTTT. Translation: CASNSGTTNTGELFF.

In this sample, this clonotype turned up many times. The chain recombines TRBV29-1 with TRBJ2-7; the match to TRBD1 covers 9 bases. The V gene end was trimmed by 5 bases and the J gene end by 12 bases; junction bases not matched to a gene: 14. Germline V gives CDR1 SQVTM, CDR2 ANQGSEA. The CDR3 totals 13 residues. The CDR3: CSVRPGTGPTLYF. The CDR3 DNA reads as TGCAGCGTTAGACCCGGGACAGGGCCAACTCTGTACTTC.

This clonotype was detected only a few times. The V call is TRBV29-1, the J call TRBJ1-1; 7 nucleotides align to TRBD1. Germline V gene lookup returns CDR1 SQVTM and CDR2 ANQGSEA. The length of the CDR3 is 11 residues. The ends lost 4 bases at V and 7 bases at J; junction bases unmatched: 3. The CDR3 spells CSVARDSEAFF. CDR3 nucleotides: TGCAGCGTTGCAAGGGACAGTGAAGCTTTCTTT.